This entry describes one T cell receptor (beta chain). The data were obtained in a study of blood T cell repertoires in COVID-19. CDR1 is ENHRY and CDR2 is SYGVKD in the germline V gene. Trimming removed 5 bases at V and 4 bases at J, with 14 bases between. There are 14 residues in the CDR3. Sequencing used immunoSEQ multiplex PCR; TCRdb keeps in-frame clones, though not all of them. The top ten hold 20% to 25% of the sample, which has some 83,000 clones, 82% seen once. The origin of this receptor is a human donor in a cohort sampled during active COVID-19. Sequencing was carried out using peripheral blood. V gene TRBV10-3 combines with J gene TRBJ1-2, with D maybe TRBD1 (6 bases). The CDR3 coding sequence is TGTGCCATCAGTTCGAAGGGGGATGGCTATGGCTACACCTTC. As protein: CAISSKGDGYGYTF.